The 8 T cell receptor beta chains reported below all come from one sample, sequenced in a study of T cells in tuberculosis. Thawed, overnight-rested PBMC were stained with GMM-loaded CD1B tetramer, viability dye and anti-CD3, then sorted. The CD1B tetramers carried C32 glucose monomycolate purified from Rhodococcus equi. TCRdb's copy holds only in-frame clones and misses some; the assay was immunoSEQ multiplex PCR. The data contain around 60,000 clones, approximately 80% of them singletons. Sequencing was performed on CD1b-GMM tetramer-negative cells sorted from PBMCs. All receptors derive from an adult woman with latent tuberculosis.

This clone occurred once. The chain is built from TRBV4-1 and TRBJ2-1; TRBD2 is a possible D gene (5 bases). CDR1 is MGHRA, CDR2 YSYEKL, per germline. V was cut by 1 base and J by 5 bases, with 6 bases left in between. CDR3 length equals 13 residues. The CDR3 nucleotides read TGCGCCAGCAGCCAAGGACTAAACAATGAGCAGTTCTTC. Translated: CASSQGLNNEQFF.

The genes are TRBV5-4 and TRBJ2-3; TRBD1 might be the D (5 bases). The germline V gene encodes CDR1 SGHNT and CDR2 YYREEE (reference sequence). The length of the CDR3 is 12 residues. V shed 8 bases and J shed 2 bases, with 9 bases lying between them. The CDR3 nucleotides read TGTGCCAGTAAAGGGGCCACAGATACGCAGTATTTT. Encoded protein: CASKGATDTQYF.

J is TRBJ2-7 and V is TRBV19; 9 nucleotides align to TRBD2. Trimming cost V 3 bases and J 5 bases; bases outside gene matches: 8. This CDR3 contains 15 residues. Looked up from germline, CDR1 is LNHDA and CDR2 is SQIVND (reference sequence). This CDR3 reads CASSMGSSGTHEQYF. CDR3 coding DNA: TGTGCCAGTAGTATGGGGTCTAGCGGGACCCACGAGCAGTACTTC.

This clone has only one observation. This chain joins TRBV6-6 and TRBJ2-1; 16 nucleotides match TRBD2. Looked up from germline, CDR1 is MNHNY and CDR2 is SVGAGI (reference sequence). The CDR3 is made up of 16 amino acids. The CDR3 DNA reads as TGTGCAACCCGAAAAGGGGGGACTAGCGGGAGGGCTGAGCAGTTCTTC. Its protein product is CATRKGGTSGRAEQFF.

The chain carries TRBV28 and TRBJ2-3, with TRBD2 matching 8 bases. CDR3 length equals 15 residues. With 8 bases clipped from V and 1 base from J, the junction kept 8 bases outside the gene matches. Looked up from germline, CDR1 is MDHEN and CDR2 is SYDVKM. The CDR3 spells CASSGGGLRTDTQYF. DNA of the CDR3: TGTGCCAGCTCGGGGGGGGGACTCCGCACAGATACGCAGTATTTT. Full variable domain (outside the CDR3, taken from reference TRBV28 and TRBJ2-3): DVKVTQSSRYLVKRTGEKVFLECVQDMDHENMFWYRQDPGLGLRLIYFSYDVKMKEKGDIPEGYSVSREKKERFSLILESASTNQTSMYLCASSGGGLRTDTQYFGPGTRLTVL.

In regard to this clone: A junction end diverges from the germline sequence, so it may reflect a read error. This chain connects TRBV6-1 to TRBJ2-1; D is uncertain. Germline V gene lookup returns CDR1 MNHNS and CDR2 SASEGT. The CDR3 is 13 residues long. The CDR3 nucleotides are TGTGCCAGCAGTGAACCTAGAACCTATCCCTCGGTCTTC. Translating it yields CASSEPRTYPSVF.

The CDR3 protein is CASSREISGANVLTF. The CDR3 nucleotides read TGCGCCAGCAGCCGGGAAATCTCTGGGGCCAACGTCCTGACTTTC. V usage is TRBV5-1 and J usage is TRBJ2-6; D is perhaps TRBD2 (5 bases). There are 15 residues in the CDR3. The V gene lost 4 bases and the J gene lost 0 bases, with 8 bases spanning the gap. Germline CDR1 SGHRS, CDR2 YFSETQ. Filled out from reference TRBV5-1 and TRBJ2-6, the complete variable domain reads KAGVTQTPRYLIKTRGQQVTLSCSPISGHRSVSWYQQTPGQGLQFLFEYFSETQRNKGNFPGRFSGRQFSNSRSEMNVSTLELGDSALYLCASSREISGANVLTFGAGSRLTVL.

Of note for this clone: An end of the junction does not agree with germline; a read error may underlie this. This sample also contains other DNA sequences that code for the same CDR3. This chain uses TRBV7-2 with TRBJ1-6; possibly TRBD1 for D (6 bases). The CDR3 covers 16 residues. The germline CDR1 and CDR2 sequences are SGHTA and FQGNSA. The CDR3 DNA sequence: TGTGCCAGCAGCTTCACCGTGACAGGCGTTAATTCCCCCCTCCACTTT. As protein: CASSFTVTGVNSPLHF.